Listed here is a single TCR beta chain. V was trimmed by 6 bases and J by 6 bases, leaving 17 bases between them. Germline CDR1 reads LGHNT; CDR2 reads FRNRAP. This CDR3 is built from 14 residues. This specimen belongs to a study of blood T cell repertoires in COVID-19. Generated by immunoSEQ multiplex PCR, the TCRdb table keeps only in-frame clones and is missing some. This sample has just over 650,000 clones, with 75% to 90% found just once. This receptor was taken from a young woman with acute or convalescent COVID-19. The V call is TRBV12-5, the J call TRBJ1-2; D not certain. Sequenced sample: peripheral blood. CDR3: CASGLPGTGNGYTF. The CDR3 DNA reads TGTGCTAGTGGCCTTCCCGGCACCGGGAATGGCTACACCTTC. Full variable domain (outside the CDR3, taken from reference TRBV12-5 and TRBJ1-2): DARVTQTPRHKVTEMGQEVTMRCQPILGHNTVFWYRQTMMQGLELLAYFRNRAPLDDSGMPKDRFSAEMPDATLATLKIQPSEPRDSAVYFCASGLPGTGNGYTFGSGTRLTVV.